These 27 T cell receptor beta chains were sequenced from one sample in a study of blood T cell repertoires in COVID-19. Sequenced by immunoSEQ multiplex PCR; TCRdb stores in-frame clones only, minus some. The sample includes approximately 240,000 clones, over 75% seen only once; the top ten take roughly 2%. The sample comprised peripheral blood. These receptor sequences come from a woman in her thirties or forties who had recovered from COVID-19.

A remark on this clone: The germline gene is not matched at one end of the junction; a read error may be the cause. The CDR3 is CASSPTSGLAGDFGIF. The CDR3 DNA reads as TGTGCCAGCAGCCCCACTTCGGGACTAGCGGGAGACTTTGGGATCTTC. V and J are TRBV9 and TRBJ2-1; 14 bases map to TRBD2. The CDR3 has 16 residues. The germline gives CDR1 SGDLS, CDR2 YYNGEE.

The chain recombines TRBV30 with TRBJ2-2, with D tentatively TRBD2 (5 bases). Germline values: CDR1 GTSNPN, CDR2 SVGIG (reference sequence). The CDR3 totals 17 residues. V lost 0 bases and J 5 bases, leaving 19 bases between the germline ends. The CDR3 sequence is CAWSVIFVAGATGELFF. CDR3 nucleotides: TGTGCCTGGAGTGTAATTTTCGTGGCGGGCGCAACCGGGGAGCTGTTTTTT.

V is TRBV5-1 and J is TRBJ2-7; perhaps TRBD2 as D (5 bases). The CDR3 length is 15 residues. Germline V gene sequence: CDR1 SGHRS, CDR2 YFSETQ. Trimming left V 3 bases short and J 6 bases short, with 19 bases between. CDR3: CASSWARTALREQYF. CDR3 nucleotides: TGCGCCAGCAGCTGGGCGAGGACTGCCTTACGCGAGCAGTACTTC. The full variable domain, completed using reference TRBV5-1 and TRBJ2-7, is KAGVTQTPRYLIKTRGQQVTLSCSPISGHRSVSWYQQTPGQGLQFLFEYFSETQRNKGNFPGRFSGRQFSNSRSEMNVSTLELGDSALYLCASSWARTALREQYFGPGTRLTVT.

V is TRBV5-6 and J is TRBJ2-7; D possibly corresponds to TRBD2 (6 bases). Trimming took off 7 bases at V and 1 base at J, with 18 bases between the two ends. Germline CDR1 is SGHDT and CDR2 is YYEEEE. The length of the CDR3 is 15 residues. The CDR3 loop is CASSLRRGTSYEQYF. DNA for the CDR3: TGTGCCAGCTCCCTTAGACGCGGGACTTCCTACGAGCAGTACTTC.

V usage is TRBV6-5 and J usage is TRBJ1-6, with no clear D. The length of the CDR3 is 13 residues. The germline V and J ends were trimmed by 0 bases and 12 bases, with 9 bases remaining between them. The V gene's germline CDR1 is MNHEY and CDR2 SVGAGI. This chain's CDR3 is CASSYSTGEPLHF. The CDR3 DNA follows: TGTGCCAGCAGTTACTCGACGGGAGAACCCCTCCACTTT.

The V and J genes are TRBV6-2 or TRBV6-3 and TRBJ2-2; D perhaps matches TRBD1 (5 bases). Trimming removed 6 bases from V and 6 bases from J, with 20 bases in between. From germline, CDR1 is MNHEY and CDR2 SVGEGT. The CDR3 contains 16 residues. The CDR3 loop reads CASSLPPGISPGELFF. The CDR3, as DNA: TGTGCCAGCAGCCTACCCCCAGGGATCAGCCCCGGGGAGCTGTTTTTT.

The V gene is TRBV11-2, the J gene TRBJ2-7; TRBD1 aligns across 8 bases. Trimming cost V 5 bases and J 5 bases; bases outside gene matches: 8. The germline V gene encodes CDR1 SGHAT and CDR2 FQNNGV. The CDR3 spans 14 residues. The CDR3 here is CASSGGTGGHEQYF. The CDR3 nucleotides read TGTGCCAGCAGCGGGGGGACAGGAGGCCACGAGCAGTACTTC.

The genes are TRBV12-3 or TRBV12-4 and TRBJ1-2; no clear D gene. The V and J ends lost 3 bases and 5 bases respectively, with 10 bases between them. This CDR3 has 13 residues. The CDR3 DNA reads as TGTGCCAGCAGTTTCCGGGTCCGTTATGGCTACACCTTC. Translation: CASSFRVRYGYTF.

The rearrangement links TRBV6-6 to TRBJ1-1; TRBD1 agrees at 7 bases. Trimming took 7 bases from V and 0 from J; bases not matched to a gene: 5. The length of the CDR3 is 14 residues. Per germline, CDR1 MNHNY and CDR2 SVGAGI (reference sequence). CDR3 sequence (DNA): TGTGCCAGCAACCAACAGGGGCTGAACACTGAAGCTTTCTTT. This gives the protein CASNQQGLNTEAFF.

V gene TRBV5-5 combines with J gene TRBJ1-5; 10 nucleotides line up with TRBD1. This CDR3 is 16 amino acids long. V was clipped by 0 bases and J by 4 bases; unmatched bases: 4. Germline CDR1 and CDR2: SGHKS and YYEKEE (reference sequence). CDR3 residues: CASSLVGTGVNQPQHF. The DNA for the CDR3 is TGTGCCAGCAGCTTGGTGGGGACAGGGGTGAATCAGCCCCAGCATTTT.

V and J are TRBV2 and TRBJ2-2; tentative D call: TRBD2 (6 bases). Germline CDR1 reads SNHLY; CDR2 reads FYNNEI. This CDR3 comprises 16 residues. V gave up 5 bases and J gave up 10 bases, with 23 bases separating them. The CDR3 reads CASSPRSLGRTQELFF. The DNA of the CDR3 is TGTGCCAGCAGTCCCCGTTCCCTGGGGAGGACGCAGGAGCTGTTTTTT.

This clone appeared once. J is TRBJ1-1 and V is TRBV28; the D gene is possibly TRBD1 (5 bases). The V gene's germline CDR1 is MDHEN and CDR2 SYDVKM. The CDR3 loop spans 13 amino acids. Trimming cost V 6 bases and J 3 bases, with 11 bases left between them. In DNA, the CDR3 is TGTGCCAGCAGCAAAGACAGCTACACTGAAGCTTTCTTT. Its translation is CASSKDSYTEAFF.

V and J are TRBV6-5 and TRBJ2-2; TRBD1 matches 8 bases. V lost 6 bases and J lost 7; bases outside the gene matches: 10. Germline-derived CDR1 and CDR2 are MNHEY and SVGAGI. This CDR3 is 15 amino acids long. The CDR3 protein is CASREARGRVGELFF. The CDR3 bases are TGTGCCAGCAGGGAGGCCAGGGGGCGCGTCGGGGAGCTGTTTTTT.

This clone is a singleton in its sample. The chain carries TRBV18 and TRBJ2-7; 8 nucleotides align to TRBD1. The germline CDR1 and CDR2 sequences are KGHSH and LQKENI. With 3 bases clipped from V and 3 bases from J, the junction kept 10 bases outside the gene matches. The CDR3 is 16 residues long. This CDR3 is CASSPGQGGPGYEQYF. CDR3 sequence (DNA): TGTGCCAGCTCACCTGGACAGGGCGGCCCGGGCTACGAGCAGTACTTC.

This clone was counted a single time. The chain combines TRBV6-5 with TRBJ2-1; 7 bases map to TRBD1. Trimming took 5 bases from V and 4 from J; bases not matched to a gene: 5. This CDR3 comprises 14 residues. CDR1 and CDR2 from the germline V gene are MNHEY and SVGAGI. The CDR3 sequence: CASSPRQGYNEQFF. CDR3 nucleotides: TGTGCCAGCAGTCCCAGACAGGGATACAATGAGCAGTTCTTC.

V usage is TRBV7-9 and J usage is TRBJ2-7; 10 nucleotides line up with TRBD2. After removal of 1 base from V and 2 bases from J, the junction contained 8 bases not matched to a gene. The CDR3 is 17 residues long. CDR1 SEHNR and CDR2 FQNEAQ come from the germline V gene (reference sequence). Here the CDR3 reads CASSLVLGLAGAYEQYF. The CDR3 region has the DNA TGTGCCAGCAGCTTAGTCCTGGGGCTAGCGGGAGCCTACGAGCAGTACTTC.

The J gene is TRBJ2-5, the V gene TRBV27, with 9 positions matching TRBD2. Germline loops: CDR1 MNHEY, CDR2 SMNVEV (reference sequence). The CDR3 has 16 residues. V shed 3 bases, J shed 3 bases, and the junction held 8 bases outside the gene matches. For the CDR3, the DNA is TGTGCCAGCAGTTTGAGTGGCGGGGGGGCCAAAGAGACCCAGTACTTC. It encodes CASSLSGGGAKETQYF.

Ten or more counts support this clone. The rearrangement links TRBV11-2 to TRBJ1-1, with no clear D. V was shortened by 1 base and J by 3 bases, with 15 bases between the two germline ends. CDR3 length equals 16 residues. CDR1 is SGHAT and CDR2 is FQNNGV in the germline V gene. The CDR3: CASSLVWGALDTEAFF. In DNA form, the CDR3 reads TGTGCCAGCAGCTTAGTTTGGGGAGCCCTCGACACTGAAGCTTTCTTT.

In the case of this clone: This sample also contains other DNA sequences that code for the same CDR3. V is TRBV7-2 and J is TRBJ1-2; D perhaps matches TRBD1 (5 bases). Germline CDR1 and CDR2: SGHTA and FQGNSA. This CDR3 region has 12 residues. V gave up 5 bases and J gave up 4 bases, with 8 bases separating them. CDR3 nucleotides: TGTGCCAGCAGCCGCGACAGCTATGGCTACACCTTC. Amino acid sequence: CASSRDSYGYTF.

The rearrangement joins TRBV27 to TRBJ2-3; D may be TRBD2 (6 bases). The germline CDR1 and CDR2 sequences are MNHEY and SMNVEV (reference sequence). The CDR3 runs 14 residues. The V gene lost 6 bases and the J gene lost 6 bases, with 16 bases spanning the gap. Here the CDR3 reads CASRTRSAGDTQYF. The CDR3 bases are TGTGCCAGCAGGACCCGGTCGGCGGGGGATACGCAGTATTTT.

This clone came up once. The rearrangement links TRBV19 to TRBJ2-7, with 10 positions matching TRBD2. Germline values: CDR1 LNHDA, CDR2 SQIVND (reference sequence). The J segment lost 7 bases and the V segment lost 5 bases, leaving 14 bases of the junction unmatched. The CDR3 has 16 amino acids. The CDR3, as DNA: TGTGCCAGTAGTTTCCGGGGGGGACTAGCGAGTACGGAGCAGTACTTC. Translated: CASSFRGGLASTEQYF.

J is TRBJ1-5 and V is TRBV28; TRBD1 matches 8 bases. The CDR3 is made up of 14 amino acids. The V gene's germline CDR1 is MDHEN and CDR2 SYDVKM. After removal of 5 bases from V and 6 bases from J, the junction contained 6 bases not matched to a gene. The CDR3, as DNA: TGTGCCAGCAGTGATACAGGGGGGACTCAGCCCCAGCATTTT. Protein sequence: CASSDTGGTQPQHF.

CDR3 nucleotides: TGTGCCAGCAGCAAACGGACAGGGGGCTTTTCCGGGGAGCTGTTTTTT. Protein product: CASSKRTGGFSGELFF. The rearrangement links TRBV5-4 to TRBJ2-2, with TRBD1 identical over 11 bases. This CDR3 is built from 16 residues. Germline CDR1 and CDR2: SGHNT and YYREEE (reference sequence). With V trimmed by 4 bases and J by 6 bases, 8 bases remained unmatched. The full variable domain, with the rest looked up from reference TRBV5-4 and TRBJ2-2, is ETGVTQSPTHLIKTRGQQVTLRCSSQSGHNTVSWYQQALGQGPQFIFQYYREEENGRGNFPPRFSGLQFPNYSSELNVNALELDDSALYLCASSKRTGGFSGELFFGEGSRLTVL.

V gene TRBV2 combines with J gene TRBJ2-5, with 8 positions matching TRBD1. The germline CDR1 and CDR2 sequences are SNHLY and FYNNEI. J lost 7 bases, V lost 6 bases, and 10 bases had no gene match. The CDR3 has 14 amino acids. DNA for the CDR3: TGTGCCAGCAGAGCCGGACAGGGTGGTGCGACCCAGTACTTC. Translation gives CASRAGQGGATQYF.

This clone was observed a handful of times. The rearrangement uses TRBV4-3 and TRBJ1-2; perhaps TRBD1 as D (6 bases). The CDR3 runs to 16 residues. The V end lost 4 bases, the J end lost 1 base, and 16 bases lay between the germline ends. Germline V gives CDR1 LGHNA, CDR2 YSLEER. CDR3 nucleotides: TGCGCCAGCAGCCGGACGGACAGAACACATAACTATGGCTACACCTTC. This encodes CASSRTDRTHNYGYTF.

The chain combines TRBV11-2 with TRBJ2-7, with TRBD1 matching 7 bases. The junction had 7 bases not matched to a gene; V was cut back by 5 bases and J by 3 bases. This CDR3 has 14 amino acids. Germline V CDR1 and CDR2: SGHAT, FQNNGV. Here the CDR3 reads CASSQPGQFYEQYF. CDR3 in DNA: TGTGCCAGCAGCCAACCGGGACAGTTCTACGAGCAGTACTTC.

The chain is built from TRBV6-5 and TRBJ2-6, with D tentatively TRBD1 (6 bases). The CDR3 has 15 residues. Germline V lookup: CDR1 MNHEY, CDR2 SVGAGI. V lost 6 bases and J 0 bases, leaving 9 bases between the germline ends. The DNA of the CDR3 is TGTGCCAGCAGCTCCAGGGGCTCTGGGGCCAACGTCCTGACTTTC. Translated: CASSSRGSGANVLTF.